The 13 T cell receptor beta chains in this list originate from one sample, sequenced in a study of identical twins. TCRdb redid the calling of the 5' RACE reads with MiXCR, one entry per CDR3 protein. The top ten clones hold over 10% of a sample with roughly 720,000 distinct CDR3 sequences, 15% to 20% of them seen once. These same records also appear under a second study, on T cells expressing NK-cell markers.

Sequencing was carried out using PBMCs. Receptors originate from a young woman in good health.

The chain combines TRBV7-2 with TRBJ2-1; D is undetermined. Germline V gene lookup returns CDR1 SGHTA and CDR2 FQGNSA. Trimming took 4 bases from V and 6 from J, leaving 13 bases between them. This CDR3 region has 14 residues. CDR3 loop: CASSYRASPNEQFF. DNA for the CDR3: TGTGCCAGCAGCTACCGGGCGTCCCCCAATGAGCAGTTCTTC.

In its sample, this clonotype was seen a few times. The chain has TRBV20-1 and TRBJ2-3; 9 bases line up with TRBD1. Trimming removed 3 bases from V and 0 bases from J; junction bases left unmatched: 19. The CDR3 length is 20 residues. Germline V gene data show CDR1 as DFQATT and CDR2 as SNEGSKA (reference sequence). The CDR3 sequence: CSASPPGQGNTLSSTDTQYF. DNA for the CDR3: TGCAGTGCTAGTCCGCCGGGACAGGGAAACACGCTATCTAGCACAGATACGCAGTATTTT.

This clonotype showed up many times. The gene calls are TRBV12-3 or TRBV12-4 and TRBJ2-1, with D perhaps being TRBD1 or TRBD2 (6 bases each). The germline V and J ends were trimmed by 0 bases and 0 bases, with 9 bases remaining between them. The length of the CDR3 is 16 residues. The CDR3 region is CASSLAGGFSYNEQFF. DNA of the CDR3: TGTGCCAGCAGTTTAGCGGGGGGCTTCTCCTACAATGAGCAGTTCTTC.

A few counts support this clonotype. V usage is TRBV11-2 and J usage is TRBJ2-7; D ambiguous. Germline V CDR1 and CDR2: SGHAT, FQNNGV. This CDR3 contains 13 residues. The V and J ends lost 6 bases and 7 bases respectively, with 16 bases between them. Here the CDR3 reads CASRPPVQREQYF. In DNA, the CDR3 is TGTGCCAGCAGACCTCCTGTCCAGAGGGAGCAGTACTTC.

This clonotype was picked up many times. The gene calls are TRBV12-3 or TRBV12-4 and TRBJ2-3; no clear D. The germline V and J ends were trimmed by 5 bases and 9 bases, with 9 bases remaining between them. CDR3 size: 11 residues. The CDR3 DNA sequence: TGTGCCAGCAGTCAGGACGGGACGCAGTATTTT. Its translation: CASSQDGTQYF.

In its sample, this clonotype was seen a few times. The genes are TRBV5-1 and TRBJ2-7; D gene unclear. CDR3 size: 15 residues. Trimming took off 0 bases at V and 3 bases at J, with 13 bases between the two ends. The germline V gene encodes CDR1 SGHRS and CDR2 YFSETQ. For the CDR3, the DNA is TGCGCCAGCAGCTTGGGGACCCCCAATAACTACGAGCAGTACTTC. It yields the protein CASSLGTPNNYEQYF.

This clonotype came up a few times. The chain is built from TRBV20-1 and TRBJ2-1, with TRBD2 matching 9 bases. Germline V gene data show CDR1 as DFQATT and CDR2 as SNEGSKA (reference sequence). This CDR3 spans 17 amino acids. V trimming: 1 base; J trimming: 10 bases; junction bases outside the gene matches: 17. CDR3 in amino acids: CSARATPSGMSMSEQFF. The CDR3, as DNA: TGCAGTGCTAGAGCCACGCCTAGCGGGATGTCAATGAGCGAGCAGTTCTTC.

This clonotype was seen ten or more times. The V and J genes are TRBV20-1 and TRBJ2-3; possibly TRBD2 for D (5 bases). Trimming removed 4 bases at V and 0 bases at J, with 8 bases between. The CDR3 is 13 residues long. Germline V gene lookup returns CDR1 DFQATT and CDR2 SNEGSKA (reference sequence). CDR3 DNA sequence: TGCAGTGCTACGGGATCTAGCACAGATACGCAGTATTTT. Translation: CSATGSSTDTQYF.

This clonotype was observed a few times. This chain connects TRBV5-1 to TRBJ2-3; no clear D. Germline V gene data show CDR1 as SGHRS and CDR2 as YFSETQ. The germline V and J ends were trimmed by 4 bases and 0 bases, with 12 bases remaining between them. This CDR3 is 15 amino acids long. The CDR3 DNA reads TGCGCCAGCAGCCGTTTTGGGTCGAGCACAGATACGCAGTATTTT. Its translation is CASSRFGSSTDTQYF.

This clonotype was found a few times. This sequence joins TRBV12-3 or TRBV12-4 and TRBJ1-1; D gene unclear. The CDR3 runs 15 residues. V was clipped by 3 bases and J by 2 bases, with 13 bases between them. The CDR3 protein is CASSLAPLSNTEAFF. In DNA, the CDR3 is TGTGCCAGCAGTTTGGCCCCCCTATCCAACACTGAAGCTTTCTTT.

This clonotype was counted between two and nine times. The chain carries TRBV20-1 and TRBJ2-4; 11 nucleotides agree with TRBD2. Germline-derived CDR1 and CDR2 are DFQATT and SNEGSKA (reference sequence). This CDR3 contains 15 residues. The trim removed 6 bases at V and 3 bases at J, leaving 7 bases unmatched. Here the CDR3 reads CSAVTSGGFKNIQYF. CDR3 sequence (DNA): TGCAGTGCCGTAACTAGCGGGGGATTCAAAAACATTCAGTACTTC.

This clonotype occurred many times. This sequence joins TRBV20-1 and TRBJ2-2; 7 nucleotides align to TRBD1. The CDR3 has 14 residues. CDR1 DFQATT and CDR2 SNEGSKA come from the germline V gene (reference sequence). V lost 5 bases, J lost 4 bases, and 7 bases stayed unmatched. The CDR3 region has the DNA TGCAGTGCTGGTAGACAGGGAAGCACCGGGGAGCTGTTTTTT. Translating it yields CSAGRQGSTGELFF.

The V gene is TRBV20-1, the J gene TRBJ2-2; TRBD2 agrees at 7 bases. The V and J ends lost 0 bases and 6 bases, in that order; junction bases with no gene match: 1. Per the germline V gene, CDR1 is DFQATT and CDR2 is SNEGSKA (reference sequence). The CDR3 loop spans 13 amino acids. As DNA, the CDR3 is TGCAGTGCTAGAGAACGGGGGGCCGGGGAGCTGTTTTTT. Residues: CSARERGAGELFF.